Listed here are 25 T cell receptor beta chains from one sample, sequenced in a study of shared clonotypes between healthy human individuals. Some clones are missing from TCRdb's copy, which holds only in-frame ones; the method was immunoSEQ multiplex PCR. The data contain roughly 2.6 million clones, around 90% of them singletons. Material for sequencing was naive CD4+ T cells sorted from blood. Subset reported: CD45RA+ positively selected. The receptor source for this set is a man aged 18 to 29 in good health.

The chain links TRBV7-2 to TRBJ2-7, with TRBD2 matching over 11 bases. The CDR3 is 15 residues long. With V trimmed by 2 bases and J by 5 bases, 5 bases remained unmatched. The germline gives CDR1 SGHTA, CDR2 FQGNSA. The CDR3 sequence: CASSLTSGSFHEQYF. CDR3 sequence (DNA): TGTGCCAGCAGCTTAACTAGCGGGAGCTTCCACGAGCAGTACTTC.

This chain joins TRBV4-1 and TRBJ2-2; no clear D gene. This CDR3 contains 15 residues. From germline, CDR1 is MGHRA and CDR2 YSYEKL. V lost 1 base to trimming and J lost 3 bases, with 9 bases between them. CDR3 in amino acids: CASSQGQAYTGELFF. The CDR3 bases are TGCGCCAGCAGCCAAGGGCAGGCATACACCGGGGAGCTGTTTTTT.

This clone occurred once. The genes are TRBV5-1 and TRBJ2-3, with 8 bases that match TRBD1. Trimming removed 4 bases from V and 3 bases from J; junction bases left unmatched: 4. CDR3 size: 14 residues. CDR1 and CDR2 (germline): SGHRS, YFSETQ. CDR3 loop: CASSQGAWTDTQYF. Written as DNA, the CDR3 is TGCGCCAGCAGCCAGGGGGCTTGGACAGATACGCAGTATTTT.

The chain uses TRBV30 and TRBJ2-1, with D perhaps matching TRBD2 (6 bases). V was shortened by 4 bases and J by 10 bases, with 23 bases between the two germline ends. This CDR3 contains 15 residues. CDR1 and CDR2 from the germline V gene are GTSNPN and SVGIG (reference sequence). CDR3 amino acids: CAWNSGRVPGAEQFF. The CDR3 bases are TGTGCCTGGAATAGCGGAAGGGTTCCCGGGGCGGAGCAGTTCTTC.

The CDR3 loop reads CASSTDPTIRNEQFF. The CDR3 nucleotides read TGTGCCAGCAGTACCGACCCCACGATCCGCAATGAGCAGTTCTTC. This sequence joins TRBV2 and TRBJ2-1; no clear D gene. Trimming shortened V by 5 bases and J by 6 bases, and 17 bases separated the two germline ends. Germline CDR1 is SNHLY and CDR2 is FYNNEI. The CDR3 loop spans 15 amino acids.

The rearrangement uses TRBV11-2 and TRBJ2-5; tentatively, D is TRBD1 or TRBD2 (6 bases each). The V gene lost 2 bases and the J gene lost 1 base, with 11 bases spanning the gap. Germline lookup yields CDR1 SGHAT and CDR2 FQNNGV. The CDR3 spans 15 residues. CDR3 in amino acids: CASSLTGAFQETQYF. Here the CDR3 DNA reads TGTGCCAGCAGCTTAACGGGGGCATTCCAAGAGACCCAGTACTTC.

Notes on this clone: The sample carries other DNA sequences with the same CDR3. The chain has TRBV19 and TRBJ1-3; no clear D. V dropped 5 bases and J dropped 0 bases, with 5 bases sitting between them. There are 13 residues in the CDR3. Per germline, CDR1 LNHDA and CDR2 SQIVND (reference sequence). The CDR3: CASSDNSGNTIYF. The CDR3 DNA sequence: TGTGCCAGTAGTGACAACTCTGGAAACACCATATATTTT.

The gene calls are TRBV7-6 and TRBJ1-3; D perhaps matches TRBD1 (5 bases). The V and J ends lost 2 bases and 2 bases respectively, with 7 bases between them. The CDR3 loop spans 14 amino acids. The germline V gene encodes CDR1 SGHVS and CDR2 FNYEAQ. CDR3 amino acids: CASSLPGTGNTIYF. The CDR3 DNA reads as TGTGCCAGCAGCTTACCAGGGACTGGAAACACCATATATTTT.

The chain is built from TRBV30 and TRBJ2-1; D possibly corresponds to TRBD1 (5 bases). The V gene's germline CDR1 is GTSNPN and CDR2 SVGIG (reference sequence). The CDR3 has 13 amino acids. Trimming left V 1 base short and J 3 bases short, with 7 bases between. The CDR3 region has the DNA TGTGCCTGGAGTGGGGGCCACTACAATGAGCAGTTCTTC. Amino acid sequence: CAWSGGHYNEQFF.

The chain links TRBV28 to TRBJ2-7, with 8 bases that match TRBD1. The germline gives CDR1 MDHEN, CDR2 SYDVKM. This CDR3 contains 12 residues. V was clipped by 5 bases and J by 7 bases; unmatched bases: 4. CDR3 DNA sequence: TGTGCCAGCAGTGAGGGGACAGGTGAGCAGTACTTC. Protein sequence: CASSEGTGEQYF.

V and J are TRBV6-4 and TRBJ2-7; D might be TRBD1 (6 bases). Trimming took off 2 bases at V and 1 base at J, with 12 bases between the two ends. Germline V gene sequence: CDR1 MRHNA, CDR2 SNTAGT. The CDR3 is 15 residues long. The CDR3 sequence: CASSDTNRDSYEQYF. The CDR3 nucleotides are TGTGCCAGCAGTGACACGAACAGGGATTCCTACGAGCAGTACTTC.

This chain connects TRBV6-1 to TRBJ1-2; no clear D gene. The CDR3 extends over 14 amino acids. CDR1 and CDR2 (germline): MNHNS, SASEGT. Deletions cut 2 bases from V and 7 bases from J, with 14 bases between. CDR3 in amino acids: CASSEYAVRSGYTF. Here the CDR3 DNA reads TGTGCCAGCAGTGAATACGCGGTCCGCAGTGGCTACACCTTC.

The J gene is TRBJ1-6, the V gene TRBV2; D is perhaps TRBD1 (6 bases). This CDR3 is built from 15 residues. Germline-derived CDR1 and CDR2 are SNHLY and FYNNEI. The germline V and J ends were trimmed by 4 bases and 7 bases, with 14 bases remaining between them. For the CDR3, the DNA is TGTGCCAGCAGTGCATTACAGGGAATGAATTCACCCCTCCACTTT. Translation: CASSALQGMNSPLHF.

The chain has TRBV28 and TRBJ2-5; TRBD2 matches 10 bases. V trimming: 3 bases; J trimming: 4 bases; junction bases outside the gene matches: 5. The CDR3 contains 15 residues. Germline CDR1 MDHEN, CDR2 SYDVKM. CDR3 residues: CASSFTSGVGETQYF. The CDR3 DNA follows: TGTGCCAGCAGTTTCACTAGCGGGGTAGGAGAGACCCAGTACTTC.

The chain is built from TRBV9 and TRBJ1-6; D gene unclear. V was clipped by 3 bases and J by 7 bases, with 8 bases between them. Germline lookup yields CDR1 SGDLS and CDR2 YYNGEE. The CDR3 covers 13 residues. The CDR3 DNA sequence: TGTGCCAGCAGCGAGACTTCCAATTCACCCCTCCACTTT. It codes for CASSETSNSPLHF.

The CDR3 here is CASSQEGTSYYNEQFF. In DNA form, the CDR3 reads TGTGCCAGCAGCCAAGAAGGGACTAGCTACTACAATGAGCAGTTCTTC. The rearrangement links TRBV4-2 to TRBJ2-1; TRBD2 agrees at 9 bases. The length of the CDR3 is 16 residues. V lost 0 bases and J lost 3; bases outside the gene matches: 3. In germline, CDR1 is LGHNA, CDR2 YNFKEQ.

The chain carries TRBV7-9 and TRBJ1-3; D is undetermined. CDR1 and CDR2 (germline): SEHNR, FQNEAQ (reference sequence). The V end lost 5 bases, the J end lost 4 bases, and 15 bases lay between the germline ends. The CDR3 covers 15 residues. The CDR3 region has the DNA TGTGCCAGCAGCCCGGCCGTGGCAGCAGGAAACACCATATATTTT. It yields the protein CASSPAVAAGNTIYF.

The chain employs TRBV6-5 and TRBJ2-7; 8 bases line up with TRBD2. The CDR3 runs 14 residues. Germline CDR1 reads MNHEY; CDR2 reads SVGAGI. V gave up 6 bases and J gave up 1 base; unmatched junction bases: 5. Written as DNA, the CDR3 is TGTGCCAGCAGGAGAGCGGGAGCTTCCTACGAGCAGTACTTC. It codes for CASRRAGASYEQYF.

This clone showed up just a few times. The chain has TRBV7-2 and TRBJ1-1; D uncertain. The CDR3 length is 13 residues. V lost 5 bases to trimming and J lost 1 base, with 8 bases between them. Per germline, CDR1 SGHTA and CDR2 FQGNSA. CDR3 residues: CASSPLGNTEAFF. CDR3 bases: TGTGCCAGCAGCCCCCTCGGGAACACTGAAGCTTTCTTT.

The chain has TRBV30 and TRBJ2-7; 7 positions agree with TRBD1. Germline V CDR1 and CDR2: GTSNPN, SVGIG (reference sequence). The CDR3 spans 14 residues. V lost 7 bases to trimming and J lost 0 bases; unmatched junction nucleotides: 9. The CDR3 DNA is TGTGCCTCCGCAATGACAGGGAACTCCTACGAGCAGTACTTC. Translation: CASAMTGNSYEQYF.

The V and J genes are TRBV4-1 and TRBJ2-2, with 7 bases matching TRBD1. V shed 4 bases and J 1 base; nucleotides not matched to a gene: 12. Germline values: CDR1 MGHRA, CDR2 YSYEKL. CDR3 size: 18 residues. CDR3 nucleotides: TGCGCCAGCAGCCCCTGGTTATCCGGGACAGAGAACACCGGGGAGCTGTTTTTT. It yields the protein CASSPWLSGTENTGELFF.

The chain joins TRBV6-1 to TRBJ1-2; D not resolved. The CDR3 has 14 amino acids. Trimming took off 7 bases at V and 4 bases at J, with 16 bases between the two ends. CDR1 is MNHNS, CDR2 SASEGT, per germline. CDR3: CASTSAQSGYGYTF. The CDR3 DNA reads TGTGCCAGCACCTCAGCCCAGTCTGGCTATGGCTACACCTTC.

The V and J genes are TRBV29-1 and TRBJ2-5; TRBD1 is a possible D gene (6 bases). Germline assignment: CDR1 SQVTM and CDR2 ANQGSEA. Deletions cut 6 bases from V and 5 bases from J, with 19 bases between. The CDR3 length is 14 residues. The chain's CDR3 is CSVWPGLGAETQYF. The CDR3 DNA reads TGCAGCGTGTGGCCGGGGTTGGGGGCTGAGACCCAGTACTTC.

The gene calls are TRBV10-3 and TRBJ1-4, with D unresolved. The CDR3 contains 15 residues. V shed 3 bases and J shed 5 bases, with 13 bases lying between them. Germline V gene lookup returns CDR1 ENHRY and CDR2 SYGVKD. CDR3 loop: CAISDDTRLNEKLFF. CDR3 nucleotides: TGTGCCATCAGTGACGACACCCGACTGAATGAAAAACTGTTTTTT.

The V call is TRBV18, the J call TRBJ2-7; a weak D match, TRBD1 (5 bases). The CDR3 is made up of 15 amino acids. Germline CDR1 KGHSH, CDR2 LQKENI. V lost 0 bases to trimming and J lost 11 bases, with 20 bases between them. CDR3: CASSPPQGTQDIKYF. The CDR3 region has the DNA TGTGCCAGCTCACCACCGCAGGGCACGCAGGATATTAAGTACTTC.